The present T cell receptor (beta chain) was sequenced within a study of tumor-infiltrating lymphocytes in localized non-small cell lung cancer. The overall study: Tumor tissue and non-adjacent uninvolved lung came from each patient.

TCRdb's copy holds only in-frame clones and misses some; the assay was immunoSEQ multiplex PCR. The sample lists about 12,000 clones; 67% were seen once. The CDR3 contains 14 residues. Trimming stripped 4 bases from V and 2 bases from J, with 11 bases between. Germline CDR1 is SEHNR and CDR2 is FQNEAQ (reference sequence). General study findings and limits: Tumors had more T cell infiltration than uninvolved lung, per TCRbeta sequencing and CD3 counts. Different pieces of the same tissue were used for each assay.

Details on this clone: Its antigen is undetermined.

The J gene is TRBJ2-5, the V gene TRBV7-9, with a weak D call TRBD1 (5 bases). The sequencing sample was made of uninvolved lung tissue not adjacent to the tumor. The sequence was collected from a human donor with non-small cell lung cancer. The CDR3 region has the DNA TGTGCCAGCAGCTCAGACAGAAGTCAAGAGACCCAGTACTTC. This codes for CASSSDRSQETQYF.